This T cell receptor (beta chain) was found in a study of T cell responses to AZD1222 COVID-19 vaccine. Study-wide results and limits: Of spike-specific TCRs, nearly half reportedly target regions left unmutated in variants. Sampling captured repertoires only after the peak T cell response.

This CDR3 has 14 residues. V was shortened by 4 bases and J by 0 bases, with 9 bases between the two germline ends. Germline CDR1 MNHEY, CDR2 SVGAGI. The assay was immunoSEQ multiplex PCR, and TCRdb's table has in-frame clones only and misses some. This sample has 90,000 to 120,000 clones, with 93% found just once. Turning to this clone: As yet, its antigen is unknown.

This TCR was sampled from an adult in good health. Sample: peripheral blood, taken on day 0 of AZD1222 vaccination. The rearrangement joins TRBV6-5 to TRBJ1-1, with D possibly TRBD1 on 5 matching bases. CDR3 bases: TGTGCCAGCAGTTTGGGACGGGTGAACACTGAAGCTTTCTTT. Amino acids: CASSLGRVNTEAFF.